These T cell receptor beta chains were read from a single sample in a study of blood T cell repertoires in COVID-19. The data were produced by immunoSEQ multiplex PCR, yet TCRdb's version contains in-frame clones alone and is incomplete. The data show 35,000 to 45,000 clones, approximately 85% seen once. The sample taken for sequencing was peripheral blood. The source of these receptors is a human donor in a cohort sampled during active COVID-19. CDR3s include the opening cysteine and the closing phenylalanine or tryptophan. The D gene is left open where the match is weak. Expanded clones are given a class, and other clones once, few, many or no size at all.

cdr3_nt cdr3_aa clone_size j_call v_call cdr3_length d_call
TGTGCCACCAGCAATCCGGGAACGGGAACGGGAGCTTTCTTT CATSNPGTGTGAFF - TRBJ1-1 TRBV15 14 -
TGTGCCAGTAGTATCGGGACCCGCTGGGGGGCAGATACGCAGTATTTT CASSIGTRWGADTQYF - TRBJ2-3 TRBV19 16 -
TGCGCCAGCAGCTCCGGGGGGGCCTCCTACAATGAGCAGTTCTTC CASSSGGASYNEQFF - TRBJ2-1 TRBV5-1 15 TRBD2
TGTGCCAGTAGTATAGACCAGAAAAACATTCAGTACTTC CASSIDQKNIQYF - TRBJ2-4 TRBV19 13 -
TGTGCCAGCAACGGAGGAGACTATGGCTACACCTTC CASNGGDYGYTF - TRBJ1-2 TRBV28 12 -
TGTGCCAGCAGCTTACACACAGATACGCAGTATTTT CASSLHTDTQYF - TRBJ2-3 TRBV7-9 12 -
TGTGCCAGCAGCCAAACCCCGGCTAGCGGGGGGCATTACAATGAGCAGTTCTTC CASSQTPASGGHYNEQFF - TRBJ2-1 TRBV3-1/TRBV3-2 18 TRBD2
TGTGCCAGCAGTGAAGCGTCACAGAAGGAAGGCTACACCTTC CASSEASQKEGYTF once TRBJ1-2 TRBV6-1 14 -
TGTGCCAGCAGCGTCGGACAGACGTTCTCTGGGGCCAACGTCCTGACTTTC CASSVGQTFSGANVLTF - TRBJ2-6 TRBV9 17 -
TGTGCCAGCAGCTCTATCGGACAGGGTGGTGAAGCTTTCTTT CASSSIGQGGEAFF once TRBJ1-1 TRBV5-5 14 TRBD1
TGTGCCAGCAGCTTTACAGGGAGTGAAAAACTGTTTTTT CASSFTGSEKLFF few TRBJ1-4 TRBV7-2 13 -
TGTGCCAGCAGCCCGGACAGGGGCTACGAGCAGTACTTC CASSPDRGYEQYF - TRBJ2-7 TRBV7-8 13 TRBD1
TGTGCCAGCACCCGAGACTCTGGAAACACCATATATTTT CASTRDSGNTIYF - TRBJ1-3 TRBV6-6 13 -
TGTGCCAGCAGCCCAACCCGGGACAGGGAATCACCCCTCCACTTT CASSPTRDRESPLHF - TRBJ1-6 TRBV7-2 15 TRBD1
TGTGCTAGTGGTTTGGGACTAGCGGGGGGGCCGGATGAGCAGTTCTTC CASGLGLAGGPDEQFF - TRBJ2-1 TRBV12-5 16 TRBD2
TGTGCCAGCAGCAAAGACAGGGACTCTGGGGCCAACGTCCTGACTTTC CASSKDRDSGANVLTF - TRBJ2-6 TRBV3-1/TRBV3-2 16 TRBD1
TGTGCCACCAGCCCACGACTAGCGGGACCCACAGATACGCAGTATTTT CATSPRLAGPTDTQYF - TRBJ2-3 TRBV15 16 TRBD2
TGCGCCAGCAGCTTGGCCATGACAACTAGCACAGATACGCAGTATTTT CASSLAMTTSTDTQYF - TRBJ2-3 TRBV5-1 16 -
TGTGCCAGCAGCTTGACGAGCGCCCCGGAGACCGGGGAGCTGTTTTTT CASSLTSAPETGELFF - TRBJ2-2 TRBV7-2 16 -
TGTGCCAGCACTAGCGCAGGACAGGGGACAGATACGCAGTATTTT CASTSAGQGTDTQYF once TRBJ2-3 TRBV6-5 15 TRBD1
TGTGCCAGCAGCTTAGCCTTAGAGACAGATACGCAGTATTTT CASSLALETDTQYF - TRBJ2-3 TRBV7-8 14 -
TGTGCCAGCAGTTACTCCGCGCACTCCTATAATTCACCCCTCCACTTT CASSYSAHSYNSPLHF - TRBJ1-6 TRBV6-2/TRBV6-3 16 -
TGTGCCAGTAGTATAGGAGGGCAGGTCGGGGGGCCCCAGCATTTT CASSIGGQVGGPQHF - TRBJ1-5 TRBV19 15 -
TGTGCCAGTAGTGTGAGGGACGGGAGAATTTCCTACGAGCAGTACTTC CASSVRDGRISYEQYF - TRBJ2-7 TRBV19 16 -
TGTGCCAGCAGCCTCAGCGGGGGACCTTACAATGAGCAGTTCTTC CASSLSGGPYNEQFF - TRBJ2-1 TRBV28 15 TRBD2
TGCGCCAGCAGCCGTTGGGCGGGAGGAGCCGGGGAGCTGTTTTTT CASSRWAGGAGELFF - TRBJ2-2 TRBV4-3 15 TRBD2
TGTGCCAGCAGTTACTTAGGGGCGAACTATGGCTACACCTTC CASSYLGANYGYTF - TRBJ1-2 TRBV6-5 14 -
TGCAGTGCTAGTTATACAGGGGTAGGGGCCGACATTCAGTACTTC CSASYTGVGADIQYF - TRBJ2-4 TRBV20-1 15 TRBD1
TGTGCCAGCAGTTCCCCCGTTTCCACAGATACGCAGTATTTT CASSSPVSTDTQYF - TRBJ2-3 TRBV27 14 -
TGTGCCAGCAGCGCGGGACAGCGAAACACTGAAGCTTTCTTT CASSAGQRNTEAFF - TRBJ1-1 TRBV9 14 TRBD1
TGTGCCAGCAGTTACTCGGAGGGACGAGTCGGCTATGGCTACACCTTC CASSYSEGRVGYGYTF - TRBJ1-2 TRBV6-5 16 -
TGTGCCAGCAGTGAAGCGGTCGGGGTCTCACCCCTCCACTTT CASSEAVGVSPLHF - TRBJ1-6 TRBV6-1 14 -
TGTGCCAGCTCACCAGGACAGGGCGGTAATGAAAAACTGTTTTTT CASSPGQGGNEKLFF once TRBJ1-4 TRBV18 15 TRBD1
TGTGCCAGTAGTGTAGGCTGGGGGGATGAGCAGTTCTTC CASSVGWGDEQFF - TRBJ2-1 TRBV19 13 -
TGTGCCAGTAGTATAGCGCGGACAGTGGGCTATGGCTACACCTTC CASSIARTVGYGYTF - TRBJ1-2 TRBV19 15 -
TGTGCCAGCAGTGACTCCCTTTGGGGGGGCGAGGGTGGCTACACCTTC CASSDSLWGGEGGYTF - TRBJ1-2 TRBV6-4 16 -
TGTGCCAGCAGCTTAGGGGACAGGGGTAATCAGCCCCAGCATTTT CASSLGDRGNQPQHF - TRBJ1-5 TRBV7-6 15 TRBD1
TGCGCCAGCAGTGAGTCCCTGACTAGCGGGTCATTTGATGAGCAGTTCTTC CASSESLTSGSFDEQFF - TRBJ2-1 TRBV10-2 17 TRBD2
TGCGCCAGCAGCTACTCGGACAGGGCCTACGAGCAGTACTTC CASSYSDRAYEQYF - TRBJ2-7 TRBV4-1 14 TRBD1
TGTGCCAGTAGTGCCTACTCTGGAAACACCATATATTTT CASSAYSGNTIYF - TRBJ1-3 TRBV19 13 -
TGTGCCAGCAGCGTAGGAACACAACGAACCAAAAACATTCAGTACTTC CASSVGTQRTKNIQYF - TRBJ2-4 TRBV9 16 -
TGTGCCAGCAGCCAAACAGACGGAACCAGGCCCCTCCACTTT CASSQTDGTRPLHF - TRBJ1-6 TRBV5-6 14 -
TGCGCCAGCAGCTTGGTGCTAGCGGGAGGTTTGGATACGCAGTATTTT CASSLVLAGGLDTQYF - TRBJ2-3 TRBV5-1 16 TRBD2
TGCGCCAGCAGCCAAGGACGAGGCGAGTCAGGGGCTTTCTTT CASSQGRGESGAFF - TRBJ1-1 TRBV4-3 14 -
TGTGCCATCAGTGCGGACAGGGACTATGGCTACACCTTC CAISADRDYGYTF - TRBJ1-2 TRBV10-3 13 TRBD1
TGTGCCAGCAGCCAAGATGGACTAAACACAGATACGCAGTATTTT CASSQDGLNTDTQYF - TRBJ2-3 TRBV3-1/TRBV3-2 15 -
TGTGCCAGCAGCTTAGAAGTCCCGGGACAGGGCTCAGGTGGCTACACCTTC CASSLEVPGQGSGGYTF - TRBJ1-2 TRBV7-9 17 TRBD1
TGTGCCAGTAGTATCGGGAAGATGAACACCGGGGAGCTGTTTTTT CASSIGKMNTGELFF - TRBJ2-2 TRBV19 15 -
TGTGCCAGCAGCGTAGAGGGGACTAGCGAGCAAGAGACCCAGTACTTC CASSVEGTSEQETQYF - TRBJ2-5 TRBV9 16 TRBD2
TGTGCCAGCAGCTTAGGACTAGCGGGAGGCCACACGGGAGAGACCCAGTACTTC CASSLGLAGGHTGETQYF - TRBJ2-5 TRBV11-3 18 TRBD2
TGCAGCGTTGAAAGTCGGGGAACCGGGGAGCTGTTTTTT CSVESRGTGELFF - TRBJ2-2 TRBV29-1 13 -
TGTGCCAGTAGTGTTACAGGGGGCGTCGGCTACACCTTC CASSVTGGVGYTF - TRBJ1-2 TRBV19 13 TRBD1
TGTGCCAGCAGCTTAAGCCCGGGGGTTGCCTACAATGAGCAGTTCTTC CASSLSPGVAYNEQFF - TRBJ2-1 TRBV7-3 16 -